The TCR beta chain under discussion was sequenced for a study of T-cell reconstitution after alpha-beta-depleted transplantation in children. V lost 0 bases and J 1 base, leaving 11 bases between the germline ends. Germline CDR1 SGHRS, CDR2 YFSETQ. CDR3 length: 16 residues. Unique molecular identifiers were used to barcode this TCRbeta library. In TCRdb, the PCR reads were re-called with MiXCR into one record per CDR3 protein. In the table there are a few hundred thousand distinct CDR3 sequences, roughly 20% of which are singletons. The sequences come from PBMCs from the stem cell graft donor, collected from the stem cell graft. The clonotype originates from a human donor who donated a stem cell graft to a child with acute myeloid leukemia. The chain combines TRBV5-1 with TRBJ1-5; D remains ambiguous. The CDR3 DNA is TGCGCCAGCAGCTTGGAAGGGTTTGGGAGCAATCAGCCCCAGCATTTT. It specifies CASSLEGFGSNQPQHF.